One sample yielded the 13 T cell receptor beta chains listed below, sequenced in a study of control samples from healthy donors and cancer patients. Data came from immunoSEQ multiplex PCR; TCRdb stores just in-frame clones and leaves some out. The sample records about 150,000 clones, roughly 93% being singletons. The specimen was blood. These receptor sequences come from a young man in good health.

The chain uses TRBV6-2 or TRBV6-3 and TRBJ1-5, with a tentative D call TRBD1 (5 bases). The germline V and J ends were trimmed by 5 bases and 3 bases, with 11 bases remaining between them. CDR1 and CDR2 from the germline V gene are MNHEY and SVGEGT. This CDR3 comprises 14 residues. The CDR3 loop is CASSKGPLNQPQHF. The CDR3 coding sequence is TGTGCCAGCAGTAAGGGACCGCTCAATCAGCCCCAGCATTTT.

J is TRBJ1-1 and V is TRBV11-2, with D possibly TRBD1 on 5 matching bases. CDR1 is SGHAT, CDR2 FQNNGV, per germline. Trimming removed 0 bases from V and 4 bases from J, with 12 bases in between. The CDR3 totals 15 residues. CDR3 residues: CASSLELGRGTEAFF. In DNA, the CDR3 is TGTGCCAGCAGCTTAGAGTTGGGGAGGGGCACTGAAGCTTTCTTT.

V gene TRBV28 combines with J gene TRBJ1-6; 10 bases map to TRBD1. The germline gives CDR1 MDHEN, CDR2 SYDVKM. With V trimmed by 4 bases and J by 9 bases, 15 bases remained unmatched. CDR3 length: 18 residues. The CDR3 nucleotides read TGTGCCAGCAGTTCCTTAAACCTCGACAGGGGGCTAAGTTCACCCCTCCACTTT. Protein product: CASSSLNLDRGLSSPLHF.

The table lists this clone with a count of one. The chain joins TRBV19 to TRBJ1-4, with TRBD1 identical over 7 bases. The CDR3 is 15 residues long. Germline V lookup: CDR1 LNHDA, CDR2 SQIVND (reference sequence). Trimming took 6 bases from V and 3 from J; bases not matched to a gene: 7. This CDR3 reads CASRIQGRANEKLFF. The CDR3 region has the DNA TGTGCCAGTAGGATACAGGGGAGGGCTAATGAAAAACTGTTTTTT.

J is TRBJ1-4 and V is TRBV7-3, with D perhaps TRBD1 (6 bases). The CDR3 is 15 residues long. Trimming took off 0 bases at V and 4 bases at J, with 9 bases between the two ends. Germline lookup yields CDR1 SGHTA and CDR2 FQGTGA. CDR3 protein: CASSLTGGDNEKLFF. The CDR3 region has the DNA TGTGCCAGCAGCTTAACAGGGGGGGATAATGAAAAACTGTTTTTT.

The chain carries TRBV6-2 or TRBV6-3 and TRBJ1-5; D is ambiguous. Trimming cost V 8 bases and J 1 base, with 18 bases left between them. The CDR3 runs 16 residues. CDR1 is MNHEY, CDR2 SVGEGT, per germline. DNA of the CDR3: TGTGCCAGCGGCCCGGGAAACGGGTTGAGCAATCAGCCCCAGCATTTT. Amino acid sequence: CASGPGNGLSNQPQHF.

The rearrangement joins TRBV9 to TRBJ2-3; D is ambiguous. This CDR3 is 14 amino acids long. V was pared by 0 bases and J by 2 bases, with 7 bases between. Germline V gene sequence: CDR1 SGDLS, CDR2 YYNGEE. The CDR3 nucleotides are TGTGCCAGCAGCGTAGCCACCATCACAGATACGCAGTATTTT. It encodes CASSVATITDTQYF.

This chain joins TRBV18 and TRBJ1-1; 10 bases are a match to TRBD1. Germline V lookup: CDR1 KGHSH, CDR2 LQKENI. The CDR3 runs to 14 residues. After removal of 7 bases from V and 6 bases from J, the junction contained 8 bases not matched to a gene. Here the CDR3 reads CASLRGTGAAEAFF. The DNA for the CDR3 is TGTGCCAGCTTACGGGGGACAGGGGCAGCTGAAGCTTTCTTT.

The V call is TRBV12-5, the J call TRBJ1-1; unclear D gene. This CDR3 comprises 13 residues. The germline V and J ends were trimmed by 4 bases and 3 bases, with 9 bases remaining between them. The germline V gene has CDR1 LGHNT and CDR2 FRNRAP. CDR3 in amino acids: CASGSSADTEAFF. Written as DNA, the CDR3 is TGTGCTAGTGGTTCTTCGGCCGACACTGAAGCTTTCTTT.

The gene calls are TRBV6-5 and TRBJ2-7, with D possibly TRBD1 on 6 matching bases. The CDR3 is made up of 13 amino acids. CDR1 is MNHEY and CDR2 is SVGAGI in the germline V gene. Trimming removed 4 bases from V and 4 bases from J, with 11 bases in between. CDR3 nucleotide sequence: TGTGCCAGCAGTTCAGGGGTCGAATACGAGCAGTACTTC. It yields the protein CASSSGVEYEQYF.

The chain combines TRBV4-1 with TRBJ2-5; no clear D gene. CDR1 and CDR2 from the germline V gene are MGHRA and YSYEKL. Trimming took off 4 bases at V and 5 bases at J, with 14 bases between the two ends. The CDR3 covers 14 residues. The CDR3 here is CASSRGPLRETQYF. The CDR3 nucleotides read TGCGCCAGCAGCCGAGGACCGTTGCGGGAGACCCAGTACTTC.

The genes are TRBV13 and TRBJ2-7; D is undetermined. The germline V gene encodes CDR1 PRHDT and CDR2 FYEKMQ (reference sequence). V was shortened by 3 bases and J by 2 bases, with 8 bases between the two germline ends. CDR3 length: 13 amino acids. CDR3 DNA sequence: TGTGCCAGCAGCTTCGACGGACCCTACGAGCAGTACTTC. Amino acids: CASSFDGPYEQYF.

The chain is built from TRBV15 and TRBJ1-2; D gene uncertain. V was clipped by 0 bases and J by 5 bases, with 4 bases between them. The CDR3 consists of 12 residues. Germline CDR1 is LNHNV and CDR2 is YYDKDF (reference sequence). The chain's CDR3 is CATSREEYGYTF. DNA of the CDR3: TGTGCCACCAGCAGAGAAGAGTATGGCTACACCTTC.